One sample yielded the 19 T cell receptor beta chains listed below, sequenced in a study of cytomegalovirus exposure and HLA in healthy donors. Both 60 Vbeta primers and 13 Jbeta primers went into the PCR. The repertoire was sequenced with immunoSEQ multiplex PCR; TCRdb's copy has only in-frame clones and lacks some. The sample includes 65,000 to 95,000 clones, approximately 78% of them seen just once. The specimen sequenced was PBMCs. The origin of the receptors is a male donor in good health and CMV-seropositive.

A few counts support this clone. The chain combines TRBV5-6 with TRBJ2-5; 7 positions match TRBD2. V shed 4 bases, J shed 5 bases, and the junction held 14 bases outside the gene matches. The CDR3 extends over 16 amino acids. The germline V gene has CDR1 SGHDT and CDR2 YYEEEE. CDR3 in amino acids: CASSRNPGLSRETQYF. The CDR3 DNA is TGTGCCAGCAGCCGAAATCCGGGACTAAGTCGGGAGACCCAGTACTTC.

The rearrangement uses TRBV14 and TRBJ2-1, with a weak D call TRBD2 (7 bases). Trimming left V 3 bases short and J 7 bases short, with 19 bases between. Germline V gene sequence: CDR1 SGHDN, CDR2 FVKESK. The CDR3 is 16 amino acids. Here the CDR3 DNA reads TGTGCCAGCAGCCATAGGGGGAGGGCCTTTACGAATGAGCAGTTCTTC. Amino acid sequence: CASSHRGRAFTNEQFF.

This chain connects TRBV5-4 to TRBJ2-7, with TRBD2 as a possible D gene (5 bases). The CDR3 spans 13 residues. Trimming removed 7 bases at V and 0 bases at J, with 11 bases between. Germline CDR1 and CDR2: SGHNT and YYREEE (reference sequence). CDR3 sequence (DNA): TGTGCCAGCCAGGCGGGCGGCTCCTACGAGCAGTACTTC. It yields the protein CASQAGGSYEQYF.

DNA for the CDR3: TGTGCCAGCAAGGCCAGGGTAAACGGTCAGCCCCAGCATTTT. Protein product: CASKARVNGQPQHF. The V gene is TRBV2, the J gene TRBJ1-5; tentatively, D is TRBD1 (5 bases). The ends were cut back, 7 bases at V and 6 bases at J, with 16 bases in the middle. Germline CDR1 SNHLY, CDR2 FYNNEI. This CDR3 has 14 amino acids.

This clone was detected once. The rearrangement joins TRBV28 to TRBJ1-2; D ambiguous. The CDR3 contains 14 residues. Germline V gene data show CDR1 as MDHEN and CDR2 as SYDVKM. V was cut by 3 bases and J by 0 bases, with 8 bases left in between. The CDR3 region is CASSFSQSNYGYTF. The CDR3 DNA sequence: TGTGCCAGCAGTTTCTCACAGTCTAACTATGGCTACACCTTC.

Details on this clone: The same CDR3 also results from other DNA sequences found in this sample. V and J are TRBV27 and TRBJ2-7; D is perhaps TRBD2 (5 bases). This CDR3 spans 12 amino acids. Germline CDR1 is MNHEY and CDR2 is SMNVEV (reference sequence). The ends were cut back, 4 bases at V and 3 bases at J, with 7 bases in the middle. The CDR3 coding sequence is TGTGCCAGCAGTTCAGGAGGCTACGAGCAGTACTTC. Translation: CASSSGGYEQYF.

The chain couples TRBV6-6 to TRBJ2-7, with D perhaps matching TRBD2 (6 bases). The CDR3 is made up of 14 amino acids. V lost 6 bases and J 3 bases, leaving 15 bases between the germline ends. Germline values: CDR1 MNHNY, CDR2 SVGAGI (reference sequence). CDR3 DNA sequence: TGTGCCAGCAGGAATCCGGGAGAATACTACGAGCAGTACTTC. The encoded protein is CASRNPGEYYEQYF.

The genes are TRBV7-6 and TRBJ2-1; 7 bases are shared with TRBD2. The V gene's germline CDR1 is SGHVS and CDR2 FNYEAQ. The CDR3 spans 14 residues. The V segment lost 2 bases and the J segment 6 bases; nucleotides outside the gene matches: 4. The CDR3 DNA sequence: TGTGCCAGCAGCTTAAGGGCGGGAGTCAATGAGCAGTTCTTC. Encoded protein: CASSLRAGVNEQFF.

J is TRBJ1-5 and V is TRBV30; D ambiguous. The germline V gene encodes CDR1 GTSNPN and CDR2 SVGIG (reference sequence). The ends were cut back, 0 bases at V and 3 bases at J, with 9 bases in the middle. There are 14 residues in the CDR3. The CDR3 sequence: CAWSVGGLNQPQHF. For the CDR3, the DNA is TGTGCCTGGAGTGTTGGCGGTCTCAATCAGCCCCAGCATTTT.

The V call is TRBV7-3, the J call TRBJ2-1; D possibly corresponds to TRBD1 (6 bases). CDR1 is SGHTA and CDR2 is FQGTGA in the germline V gene. CDR3 length equals 18 residues. Trimming removed 5 bases from V and 2 bases from J, with 22 bases in between. CDR3 nucleotide sequence: TGTGCCAGCAGCGAATTCCGCGCGTTGGACAGAACCTACAATGAGCAGTTCTTC. This sequence encodes CASSEFRALDRTYNEQFF.

This clone appeared many times. This chain uses TRBV5-4 with TRBJ2-2; D remains ambiguous. V was cut by 3 bases and J by 11 bases, with 17 bases left in between. This CDR3 has 14 amino acids. The germline CDR1 and CDR2 sequences are SGHNT and YYREEE (reference sequence). Here the CDR3 reads CASSSVSRSTELFF. CDR3 DNA: TGTGCCAGCAGCTCCGTGTCCAGGTCCACAGAGCTGTTTTTT.

The chain recombines TRBV6-1 with TRBJ1-5, with D perhaps TRBD1 (6 bases). The germline gives CDR1 MNHNS, CDR2 SASEGT. There are 14 residues in the CDR3. V was cut by 1 base and J by 6 bases, with 10 bases left in between. CDR3 protein: CASSEVDRIQPQHF. The DNA of the CDR3 is TGTGCCAGCAGTGAAGTGGACAGAATTCAGCCCCAGCATTTT.

The V call is TRBV7-9, the J call TRBJ2-7; 9 positions agree with TRBD2. V was clipped by 5 bases and J by 5 bases; unmatched bases: 13. Germline V gene lookup returns CDR1 SEHNR and CDR2 FQNEAQ (reference sequence). The CDR3 totals 16 residues. CDR3 DNA: TGTGCCAGCAGCCAGAGTATTAGCGGGAGCTTCCACGAGCAGTACTTC. As protein: CASSQSISGSFHEQYF.

This clone was counted only a few times. This sequence joins TRBV5-4 and TRBJ1-1; D ambiguous. The V and J ends lost 4 bases and 1 base respectively, with 5 bases between them. The CDR3 runs 12 residues. The V gene's germline CDR1 is SGHNT and CDR2 YYREEE (reference sequence). CDR3 DNA sequence: TGTGCCAGCAGCCCTCGGAACACTGAAGCTTTCTTT. Protein sequence: CASSPRNTEAFF.

The chain combines TRBV9 with TRBJ1-2; D possibly corresponds to TRBD1 (6 bases). Germline CDR1 SGDLS, CDR2 YYNGEE. V dropped 4 bases and J dropped 8 bases, with 21 bases sitting between them. The CDR3 is 15 residues long. The CDR3 region is CASSPEYGTSEGYTF. The CDR3 region has the DNA TGTGCCAGCAGCCCCGAGTACGGGACATCGGAGGGCTACACCTTC.

This rearrangement joins TRBV6-1 to TRBJ1-1; D is unclear. Germline-derived CDR1 and CDR2 are MNHNS and SASEGT. The CDR3 length is 14 residues. Trimming left V 4 bases short and J 6 bases short, with 15 bases between. The CDR3 nucleotides are TGTGCCAGCAGTGTCGAGGGTTATGGCGCTGAAGCTTTCTTT. This translates into CASSVEGYGAEAFF.

V gene TRBV5-1 combines with J gene TRBJ1-1; weak D call: TRBD1 (5 bases). The ends were cut back, 4 bases at V and 5 bases at J, with 18 bases in the middle. From germline, CDR1 is SGHRS and CDR2 YFSETQ. The CDR3 contains 15 residues. This CDR3 reads CASSTGGLGGTEAFF. For the CDR3, the DNA is TGCGCCAGCAGCACAGGAGGCTTGGGGGGAACTGAAGCTTTCTTT.

The chain uses TRBV6-4 and TRBJ2-2; D is uncertain. There are 13 residues in the CDR3. The V gene lost 3 bases and the J gene lost 2 bases, with 4 bases spanning the gap. Per germline, CDR1 MRHNA and CDR2 SNTAGT. DNA for the CDR3: TGTGCCAGCAGTGATAAAAACACCGGGGAGCTGTTTTTT. Translated: CASSDKNTGELFF.

This sequence joins TRBV7-9 and TRBJ2-7; tentative D call: TRBD1 (5 bases). The V end was cut by 5 bases, the J end by 4 bases, with 18 bases between. The germline CDR1 and CDR2 sequences are SEHNR and FQNEAQ (reference sequence). CDR3 length equals 15 residues. The CDR3 DNA is TGTGCCAGCAGCCCATCAGGGTCACCCCTTTACGAGCAGTACTTC. It translates to CASSPSGSPLYEQYF.